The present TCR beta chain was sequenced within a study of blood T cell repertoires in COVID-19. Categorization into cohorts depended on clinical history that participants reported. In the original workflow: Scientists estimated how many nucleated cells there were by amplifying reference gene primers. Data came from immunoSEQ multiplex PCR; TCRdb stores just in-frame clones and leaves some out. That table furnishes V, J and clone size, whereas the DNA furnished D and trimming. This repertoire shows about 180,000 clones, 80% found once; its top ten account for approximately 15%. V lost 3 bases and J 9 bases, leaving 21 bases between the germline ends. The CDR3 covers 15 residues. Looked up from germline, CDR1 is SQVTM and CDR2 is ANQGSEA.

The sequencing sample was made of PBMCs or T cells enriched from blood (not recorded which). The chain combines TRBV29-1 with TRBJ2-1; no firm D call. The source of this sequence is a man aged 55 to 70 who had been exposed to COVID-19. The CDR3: CSVDGSPSPNTEQFF. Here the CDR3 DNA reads TGCAGCGTTGATGGTTCCCCTAGTCCCAACACTGAGCAGTTCTTC.